This T cell receptor beta chain appears in the sequencing data of a study of T cell clonality in common variable immunodeficiency. Caucasian heritage predominated among both patients and controls. Blood samples were heparinized, about 5 to 9 ml per donor. By frequency in the sample, this clone is medium-sized. The antigen is undetermined. General observations from the study: TCRbeta clonality was increased in CVID versus healthy controls. The cause of increased CVID clonality remains unclear without subpopulation sequencing. Reportedly, TCR beta sequences from common variable immunodeficiency showed fewer deletions and N-nucleotide insertions.

Here immunoSEQ multiplex PCR was the method, and the copy in TCRdb shows in-frame clones only, minus some. Listed for the sample are 2,000 to 2,500 clones, none seen a single time. The specimen sequenced was peripheral blood mononuclear cells. The sequence came from a human donor with common variable immunodeficiency.

The DNA read from the CDR3 is TGTGCCAGCAGGCCCTCGGTGCTCACTGAA. This encodes CASRPSVLTE. The full CDR3 reads CASRPSVLTEAFF. This rearrangement joins TRBV7-2 to TRBJ1-1; no clear D. The read ends 3 residues shy of where the CDR3 ends; the end is completed using the germline J gene. The CDR3 loop spans 13 amino acids. V gave up 6 bases and J gave up 4 bases, with 12 bases separating them. Germline loops: CDR1 SGHTA, CDR2 FQGNSA.